This TCR beta chain derives from a study of blood T cell repertoires in COVID-19. Whole-study context: Acute and convalescent COVID-19 specimens originated in the United States, Italy and Spain.

Generated by immunoSEQ multiplex PCR, the TCRdb table keeps only in-frame clones and is missing some. The sample yields 200,000 to 250,000 clones, around 84% seen once. Germline CDR1 reads ENHRY; CDR2 reads SYGVKD. Trimming removed 0 bases from V and 3 bases from J, with 9 bases in between. This CDR3 is built from 15 residues. This clone was detected a few times. The receptor was isolated from an older man with acute or convalescent COVID-19. The V and J genes are TRBV10-3 and TRBJ2-1, with D maybe TRBD2 (6 bases). The sequenced material came from peripheral blood. The CDR3 bases are TGTGCCATCAGTGAGTCTGCGGGGCACTACAATGAGCAGTTCTTC. It translates to CAISESAGHYNEQFF.